Each of the 23 T cell receptor beta chains below was sequenced from the same sample in a study of shared clonotypes between healthy human individuals. CD45RO-negative, CCR7-selected cells formed the naive CD8 fraction, which excluded terminally differentiated effector memory CD45RA+ cells. Data came from immunoSEQ multiplex PCR; TCRdb stores just in-frame clones and leaves some out. The sample consists of around 1,900,000 clones, over 85% of them appearing once. Sample: naive CD8+ T cells from PBMCs. These receptors were collected from a man in his late teens or twenties in good health. Some clones in this sample may be carry-over from other donors' samples.

V gene TRBV29-1 combines with J gene TRBJ2-1, with 10 bases lining up with TRBD2. J was trimmed by 6 bases and V by 1 base; bases with no gene match: 15. The germline V gene has CDR1 SQVTM and CDR2 ANQGSEA. This CDR3 contains 18 residues. In DNA, the CDR3 is TGCAGCGTTGAAGGGGGCCCTAGCGGGAGTTACGGCCTCAATGAGCAGTTCTTC. Its translation is CSVEGGPSGSYGLNEQFF.

The chain is built from TRBV5-6 and TRBJ2-3; TRBD2 agrees at 12 bases. Germline-derived CDR1 and CDR2 are SGHDT and YYEEEE. Trimming cost V 4 bases and J 1 base; bases outside gene matches: 4. The CDR3 has 16 residues. The CDR3 nucleotides read TGTGCCAGCAGCCCTCTAGCGGGAGGGGGCACAGATACGCAGTATTTT. Translated: CASSPLAGGGTDTQYF.

The chain joins TRBV5-1 to TRBJ2-7; D may correspond to TRBD1 or TRBD2 (5 bases each). V lost 5 bases and J lost 4, with 16 bases in between. CDR1 is SGHRS, CDR2 YFSETQ, per germline. The length of the CDR3 is 14 residues. In DNA, the CDR3 is TGCGCCAGCAGTCCCACCGGGACGCGATACGAGCAGTACTTC. It yields the protein CASSPTGTRYEQYF.

The chain uses TRBV5-6 and TRBJ2-3; no reliable D call. V was pared by 1 base and J by 4 bases, with 7 bases between. Germline CDR1 reads SGHDT; CDR2 reads YYEEEE. The CDR3 totals 13 residues. The CDR3 bases are TGTGCCAGCAGCTTGAGATCTCCAGATACGCAGTATTTT. It yields the protein CASSLRSPDTQYF.

The genes are TRBV4-2 and TRBJ2-7, with a possible D match to TRBD2 (6 bases). With 1 base removed from V and 7 bases from J, the gap between germline ends came to 20 bases. The length of the CDR3 is 16 residues. The germline V gene has CDR1 LGHNA and CDR2 YNFKEQ. The CDR3 nucleotides read TGTGCCAGCAGCCAAGGGGTCGGACTACAAGAATGGGAGCAGTACTTC. It specifies CASSQGVGLQEWEQYF.

Remarks on this clone: Different DNA sequences within this sample yield the same CDR3. This chain connects TRBV5-1 to TRBJ2-3; 7 bases agree with TRBD1. Trimming at V came to 4 bases and at J to 0 bases, leaving 5 bases not matched to a gene. The CDR3 sequence is 15 residues long. Germline assignment: CDR1 SGHRS and CDR2 YFSETQ. The CDR3 coding sequence is TGCGCCAGCAGCAGCGACAGGGCAAGCACAGATACGCAGTATTTT. Protein: CASSSDRASTDTQYF. The full variable domain, completed using reference TRBV5-1 and TRBJ2-3, is KAGVTQTPRYLIKTRGQQVTLSCSPISGHRSVSWYQQTPGQGLQFLFEYFSETQRNKGNFPGRFSGRQFSNSRSEMNVSTLELGDSALYLCASSSDRASTDTQYFGPGTRLTVL.

The chain couples TRBV28 to TRBJ1-4; 7 nucleotides match TRBD1. CDR3 length equals 15 residues. From germline, CDR1 is MDHEN and CDR2 SYDVKM. V gave up 5 bases and J gave up 3 bases; unmatched junction bases: 6. The CDR3 DNA is TGTGCCAGCAGTCCGCAACAGGGGCCTAATGAAAAACTGTTTTTT. It is translated as CASSPQQGPNEKLFF.

The chain uses TRBV4-3 and TRBJ1-2, with D possibly TRBD1 on 6 matching bases. Trimming took 0 bases from V and 3 from J, leaving 17 bases between them. CDR3 length: 17 amino acids. Germline CDR1 and CDR2: LGHNA and YSLEER. DNA for the CDR3: TGCGCCAGCAGCCAAGATAGTATCCGGGACATTGACTATGGCTACACCTTC. It specifies CASSQDSIRDIDYGYTF.

This clone is a singleton in its sample. The V and J genes are TRBV7-3 and TRBJ2-3, with 9 positions matching TRBD2. The CDR3 extends over 16 amino acids. Germline trimming cut 2 bases from V and 6 bases from J; bases unmatched to any gene: 9. Germline lookup yields CDR1 SGHTA and CDR2 FQGTGA. CDR3 amino acids: CASSLVVAGEKDTQYF. The CDR3 DNA follows: TGTGCCAGCAGCTTAGTGGTAGCGGGAGAAAAGGATACGCAGTATTTT.

The rearrangement joins TRBV28 to TRBJ2-7; D remains unclear. Germline lookup yields CDR1 MDHEN and CDR2 SYDVKM. CDR3 size: 17 residues. Trimming pared 1 base from V and 0 bases from J, leaving 16 bases between. The CDR3 protein is CASSLSFPDRSSYEQYF. For the CDR3, the DNA is TGTGCCAGCAGTTTATCTTTTCCGGACCGAAGCTCCTACGAGCAGTACTTC. The complete variable domain, with remaining parts taken from reference TRBV28 and TRBJ2-7, reads DVKVTQSSRYLVKRTGEKVFLECVQDMDHENMFWYRQDPGLGLRLIYFSYDVKMKEKGDIPEGYSVSREKKERFSLILESASTNQTSMYLCASSLSFPDRSSYEQYFGPGTRLTVT.

This chain joins TRBV28 and TRBJ2-7; 9 bases are shared with TRBD1. CDR1 and CDR2 (germline): MDHEN, SYDVKM. This CDR3 is built from 14 residues. V was clipped by 5 bases and J by 5 bases; unmatched bases: 7. This chain's CDR3 is CASSQDRGSDEQYF. The CDR3 nucleotides are TGTGCCAGCAGTCAGGACAGGGGTAGCGACGAGCAGTACTTC.

In regard to this clone: The same CDR3 is also encoded by other DNA sequences in this sample. The chain has TRBV5-4 and TRBJ2-1, with D possibly being TRBD1 or TRBD2 (6 bases each). V lost 1 base and J lost 7, with 15 bases in between. Germline V CDR1 and CDR2: SGHNT, YYREEE (reference sequence). The CDR3 length is 15 residues. CDR3 bases: TGTGCCAGCAGCTTGAGACCAGGGGCGGGGAATGAGCAGTTCTTC. It yields the protein CASSLRPGAGNEQFF.

The V gene is TRBV4-1, the J gene TRBJ2-7, with a weak D call TRBD2 (5 bases). Germline loops: CDR1 MGHRA, CDR2 YSYEKL. Trimming took 0 bases from V and 6 from J, leaving 12 bases between them. CDR3 size: 14 residues. The CDR3: CASSQDIRTSEQYF. The CDR3 DNA is TGCGCCAGCAGCCAAGATATAAGGACTTCCGAGCAGTACTTC.

The V call is TRBV4-1, the J call TRBJ2-1, with a tentative D call TRBD2 (6 bases). Trimming pared 1 base from V and 6 bases from J, leaving 16 bases between. The germline CDR1 and CDR2 sequences are MGHRA and YSYEKL. There are 16 residues in the CDR3. The CDR3 DNA sequence: TGCGCCAGCAGCCAAGCGTGGGGGGAGAGAGGCAATGAGCAGTTCTTC. Translated: CASSQAWGERGNEQFF.

The rearrangement uses TRBV28 and TRBJ1-1, with TRBD1 matching over 7 bases. V was pared by 5 bases and J by 5 bases, with 11 bases of the junction left unmatched. CDR3 size: 15 residues. CDR1 and CDR2 from the germline V gene are MDHEN and SYDVKM. The CDR3 reads CASSPLEGADTEAFF. The CDR3 region has the DNA TGTGCCAGCAGTCCCTTGGAGGGGGCAGATACTGAAGCTTTCTTT.

The V and J genes are TRBV9 and TRBJ2-1; 7 bases match TRBD2. This CDR3 contains 15 residues. The trim removed 1 base at V and 2 bases at J, leaving 3 bases unmatched. Germline values: CDR1 SGDLS, CDR2 YYNGEE. CDR3 residues: CASSVPRGAYNEQFF. The CDR3 bases are TGTGCCAGCAGCGTACCCCGGGGGGCCTACAATGAGCAGTTCTTC. The full variable domain, rest sourced from reference TRBV9 and TRBJ2-1, is DSGVTQTPKHLITATGQRVTLRCSPRSGDLSVYWYQQSLDQGLQFLIQYYNGEERAKGNILERFSAQQFPDLHSELNLSSLELGDSALYFCASSVPRGAYNEQFFGPGTRLTVL.

Notes on this clone: Distinct nucleotide sequences in the sample also encode this CDR3. The rearrangement links TRBV18 to TRBJ2-1, with 10 bases that match TRBD2. Germline assignment: CDR1 KGHSH and CDR2 LQKENI. The CDR3 contains 17 residues. V lost 0 bases and J lost 0; bases outside the gene matches: 2. CDR3 coding DNA: TGTGCCAGCTCACCACCGCGACTAGCGGGCTCCTACAATGAGCAGTTCTTC. This encodes CASSPPRLAGSYNEQFF.

This clone has just one count. The rearrangement uses TRBV27 and TRBJ1-2, with 8 positions matching TRBD1. The CDR3 has 14 amino acids. The ends lost 5 bases at V and 4 bases at J; junction bases unmatched: 6. The germline CDR1 and CDR2 sequences are MNHEY and SMNVEV (reference sequence). The CDR3 reads CASSPGTGLYGYTF. DNA for the CDR3: TGTGCCAGCAGTCCCGGGACAGGCCTCTATGGCTACACCTTC.

CDR3 sequence: CATSTRTGVAKNIQYF. CDR3 nucleotide sequence: TGTGCCACCAGCACGCGGACCGGGGTAGCCAAAAACATTCAGTACTTC. The chain joins TRBV15 to TRBJ2-4; D might be TRBD2 (5 bases). The CDR3 consists of 16 residues. V was pared by 4 bases and J by 0 bases, with 13 bases between. The germline V gene encodes CDR1 LNHNV and CDR2 YYDKDF (reference sequence).

The chain has TRBV27 and TRBJ2-1; possible D gene TRBD2, 6 bases. The V end lost 3 bases, the J end lost 2 bases, and 11 bases lay between the germline ends. This CDR3 region has 15 residues. Germline V lookup: CDR1 MNHEY, CDR2 SMNVEV (reference sequence). This CDR3 is CASSLGDLPYNEQFF. CDR3 in DNA: TGTGCCAGCAGTTTGGGGGACTTACCCTACAATGAGCAGTTCTTC.

As for this clone: Germline and junction disagree at one end, which may indicate a read error. V is TRBV15 and J is TRBJ2-7, with D uncertain. Germline-derived CDR1 and CDR2 are LNHNV and YYDKDF (reference sequence). CDR3 size: 13 residues. The CDR3 region has the DNA TGTGCCACCAGCAGAGATGACCTTCGGATTCGGAACTTC. Its translation is CATSRDDLRIRNF.

The chain combines TRBV11-2 with TRBJ2-4, with D perhaps matching TRBD1 or TRBD2 (5 bases each). Germline V gene lookup returns CDR1 SGHAT and CDR2 FQNNGV. The CDR3 consists of 14 residues. Trimming took 4 bases from V and 5 from J, leaving 12 bases between them. This CDR3 reads CASSYQGRQNIQYF. The CDR3 DNA reads TGTGCCAGCAGCTACCAGGGACGCCAAAACATTCAGTACTTC.

This chain joins TRBV4-3 and TRBJ1-3; the match to TRBD1 covers 7 bases. Trimming cost V 7 bases and J 4 bases; bases outside gene matches: 10. This CDR3 region has 15 residues. Per germline, CDR1 LGHNA and CDR2 YSLEER. The CDR3 reads CASTLGTAAGNTIYF. CDR3 DNA sequence: TGCGCCAGCACCCTCGGGACAGCTGCCGGAAACACCATATATTTT.